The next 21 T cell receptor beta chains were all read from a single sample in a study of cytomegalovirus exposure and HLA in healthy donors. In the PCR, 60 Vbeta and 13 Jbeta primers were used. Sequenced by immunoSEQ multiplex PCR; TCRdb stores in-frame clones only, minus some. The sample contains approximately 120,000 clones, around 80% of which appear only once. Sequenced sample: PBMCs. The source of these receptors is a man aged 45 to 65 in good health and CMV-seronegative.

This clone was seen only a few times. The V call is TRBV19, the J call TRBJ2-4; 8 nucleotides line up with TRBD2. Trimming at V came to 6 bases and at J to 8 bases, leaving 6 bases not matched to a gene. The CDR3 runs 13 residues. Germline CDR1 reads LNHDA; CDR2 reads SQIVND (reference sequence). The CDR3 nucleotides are TGTGCCAGTAGACGGGGGGGAGGGGACATTCAGTACTTC. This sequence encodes CASRRGGGDIQYF.

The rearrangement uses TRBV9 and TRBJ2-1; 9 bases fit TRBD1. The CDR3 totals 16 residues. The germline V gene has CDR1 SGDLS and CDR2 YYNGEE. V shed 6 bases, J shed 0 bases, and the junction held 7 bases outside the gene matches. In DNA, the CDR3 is TGTGCCAGCACCAAAGGACAGGGGAGCTCCTACAATGAGCAGTTCTTC. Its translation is CASTKGQGSSYNEQFF.

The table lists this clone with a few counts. CDR3 sequence reads: CSVAGQENTEAFF. The CDR3, as DNA: TGCAGCGTCGCGGGACAGGAGAACACTGAAGCTTTCTTT. V gene TRBV29-1 combines with J gene TRBJ1-1; 8 bases line up with TRBD1. The CDR3 extends over 13 amino acids. V trimming: 6 bases; J trimming: 1 base; junction bases outside the gene matches: 4. Germline CDR1 and CDR2: SQVTM and ANQGSEA. The full variable domain, in which reference TRBV29-1 and TRBJ1-1 provide the parts outside the CDR3, is SAVISQKPSRDICQRGTSLTIQCQVDSQVTMMFWYRQQPGQSLTLIATANQGSEATYESGFVIDKFPISRPNLTFSTLTVSNMSPEDSSIYLCSVAGQENTEAFFGQGTRLTVV.

The CDR3 DNA sequence: TGCGCCAGCAGCCCAGGGGGAGGCGGGGATTACAATGAGCAGTTCTTC. Its protein is CASSPGGGGDYNEQFF. The chain couples TRBV5-1 to TRBJ2-1, with a tentative D call TRBD1 (7 bases). Germline V gene data show CDR1 as SGHRS and CDR2 as YFSETQ. V was trimmed by 4 bases and J by 4 bases, leaving 18 bases between them. The CDR3 runs to 16 residues.

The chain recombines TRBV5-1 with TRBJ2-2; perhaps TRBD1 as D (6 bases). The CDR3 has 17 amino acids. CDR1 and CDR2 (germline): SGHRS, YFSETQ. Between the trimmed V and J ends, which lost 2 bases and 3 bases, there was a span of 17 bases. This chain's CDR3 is CASSFASAQGHTGELFF. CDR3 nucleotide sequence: TGCGCCAGCAGCTTCGCGTCGGCACAGGGACACACCGGGGAGCTGTTTTTT.

CDR3 DNA: TGTGCCAGTAGCCTGGGGGGGACGAACACTGAAGCTTTCTTT. Its protein is CASSLGGTNTEAFF. J is TRBJ1-1 and V is TRBV19, with D perhaps matching TRBD1 (5 bases). Germline CDR1 LNHDA, CDR2 SQIVND (reference sequence). V lost 6 bases and J 1 base, leaving 12 bases between the germline ends. The CDR3 is 14 residues long. The variable domain in full, with the rest retrieved from reference TRBV19 and TRBJ1-1, is DGGITQSPKYLFRKEGQNVTLSCEQNLNHDAMYWYRQDPGQGLRLIYYSQIVNDFQKGDIAEGYSVSREKKESFPLTVTSAQKNPTAFYLCASSLGGTNTEAFFGQGTRLTVV.

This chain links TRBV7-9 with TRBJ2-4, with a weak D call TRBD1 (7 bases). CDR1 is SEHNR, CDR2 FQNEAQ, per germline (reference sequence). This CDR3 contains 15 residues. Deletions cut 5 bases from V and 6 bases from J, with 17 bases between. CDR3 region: CASSAQGGVANIQYF. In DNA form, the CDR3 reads TGTGCCAGCAGCGCGCAGGGGGGAGTTGCAAACATTCAGTACTTC. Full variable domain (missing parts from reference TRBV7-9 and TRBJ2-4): DTGVSQNPRHKITKRGQNVTFRCDPISEHNRLYWYRQTLGQGPEFLTYFQNEAQLEKSRLLSDRFSAERPKGSFSTLEIQRTEQGDSAMYLCASSAQGGVANIQYFGAGTRLSVL.

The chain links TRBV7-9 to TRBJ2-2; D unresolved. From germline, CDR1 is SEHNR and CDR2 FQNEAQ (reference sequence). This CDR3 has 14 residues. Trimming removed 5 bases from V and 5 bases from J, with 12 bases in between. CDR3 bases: TGTGCCAGCAGCGTGTGGGCACGGACCGGGGAGCTGTTTTTT. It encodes CASSVWARTGELFF.

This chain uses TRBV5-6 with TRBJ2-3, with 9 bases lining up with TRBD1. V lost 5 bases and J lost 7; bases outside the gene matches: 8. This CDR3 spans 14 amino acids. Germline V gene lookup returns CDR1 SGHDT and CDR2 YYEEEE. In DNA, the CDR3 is TGTGCCAGCAGTACAGGGGGCATCTTCTATACGCAGTATTTT. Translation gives CASSTGGIFYTQYF. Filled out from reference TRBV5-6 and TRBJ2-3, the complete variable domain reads DAGVTQSPTHLIKTRGQQVTLRCSPKSGHDTVSWYQQALGQGPQFIFQYYEEEERQRGNFPDRFSGHQFPNYSSELNVNALLLGDSALYLCASSTGGIFYTQYFGPGTRLTVL.

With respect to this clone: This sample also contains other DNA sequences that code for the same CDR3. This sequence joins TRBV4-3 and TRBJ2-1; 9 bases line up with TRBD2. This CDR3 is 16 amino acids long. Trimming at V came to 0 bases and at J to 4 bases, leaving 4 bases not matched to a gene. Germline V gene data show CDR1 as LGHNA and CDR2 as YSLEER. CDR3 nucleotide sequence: TGCGCCAGCAGCCAAGATCCTAGCGGGGTGTACAATGAGCAGTTCTTC. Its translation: CASSQDPSGVYNEQFF.

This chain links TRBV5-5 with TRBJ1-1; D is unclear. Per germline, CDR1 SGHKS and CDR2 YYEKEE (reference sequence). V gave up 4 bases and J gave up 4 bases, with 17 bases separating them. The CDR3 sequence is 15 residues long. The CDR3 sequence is CASSAHGVRGTEAFF. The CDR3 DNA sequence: TGTGCCAGCAGCGCACACGGGGTACGCGGCACTGAAGCTTTCTTT.

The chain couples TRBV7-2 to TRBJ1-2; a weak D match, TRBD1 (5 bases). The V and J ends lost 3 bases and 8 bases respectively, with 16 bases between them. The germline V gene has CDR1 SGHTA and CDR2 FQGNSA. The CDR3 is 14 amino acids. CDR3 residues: CASSFQGTILGYTF. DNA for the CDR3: TGTGCCAGCAGCTTCCAGGGAACGATTTTGGGCTACACCTTC.

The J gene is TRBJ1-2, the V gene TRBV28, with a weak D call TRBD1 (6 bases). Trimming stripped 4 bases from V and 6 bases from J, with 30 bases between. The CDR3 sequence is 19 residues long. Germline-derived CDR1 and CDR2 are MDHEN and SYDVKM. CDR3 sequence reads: CASSYRGGGYQINRDGYTF. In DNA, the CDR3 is TGTGCCAGCAGTTACCGGGGCGGTGGATACCAAATAAACAGGGATGGCTACACCTTC.

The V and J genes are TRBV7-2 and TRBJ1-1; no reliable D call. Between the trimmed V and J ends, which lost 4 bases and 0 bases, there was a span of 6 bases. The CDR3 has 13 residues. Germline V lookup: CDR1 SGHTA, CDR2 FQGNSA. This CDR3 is CASSSEMNTEAFF. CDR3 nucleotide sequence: TGTGCCAGCAGCTCAGAAATGAACACTGAAGCTTTCTTT.

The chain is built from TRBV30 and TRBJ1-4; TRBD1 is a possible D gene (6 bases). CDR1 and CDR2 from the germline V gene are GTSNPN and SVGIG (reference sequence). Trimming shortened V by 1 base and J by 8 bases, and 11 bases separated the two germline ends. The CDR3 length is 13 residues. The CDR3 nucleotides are TGTGCCTGGAGTGACGGGACACTGGAAAAACTGTTTTTT. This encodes CAWSDGTLEKLFF.

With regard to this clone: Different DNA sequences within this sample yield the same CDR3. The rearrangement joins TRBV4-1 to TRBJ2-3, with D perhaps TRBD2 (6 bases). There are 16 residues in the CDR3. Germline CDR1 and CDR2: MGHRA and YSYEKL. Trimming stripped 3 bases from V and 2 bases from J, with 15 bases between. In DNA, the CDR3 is TGCGCCAGCAGCCAGGTCCCCGGGGGAGACACAGATACGCAGTATTTT. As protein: CASSQVPGGDTDTQYF.

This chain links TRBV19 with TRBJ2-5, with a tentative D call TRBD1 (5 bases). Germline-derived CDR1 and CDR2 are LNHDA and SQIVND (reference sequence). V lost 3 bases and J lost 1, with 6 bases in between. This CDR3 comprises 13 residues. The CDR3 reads CASSIDSQETQYF. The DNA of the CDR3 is TGTGCCAGTAGTATCGACAGCCAAGAGACCCAGTACTTC.

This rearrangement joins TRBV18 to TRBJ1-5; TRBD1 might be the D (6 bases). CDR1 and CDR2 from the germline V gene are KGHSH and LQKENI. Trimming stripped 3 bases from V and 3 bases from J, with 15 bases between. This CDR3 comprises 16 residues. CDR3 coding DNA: TGTGCCAGCTCACCCACAGGGAACTTTTACAATCAGCCCCAGCATTTT. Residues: CASSPTGNFYNQPQHF.

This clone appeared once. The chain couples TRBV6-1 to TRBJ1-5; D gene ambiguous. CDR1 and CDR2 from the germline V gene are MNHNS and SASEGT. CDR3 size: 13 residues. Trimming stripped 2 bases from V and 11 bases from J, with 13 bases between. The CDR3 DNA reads TGTGCCAGCAGTGAAATTATCGGTGTAGCCCAGCATTTT. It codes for CASSEIIGVAQHF.

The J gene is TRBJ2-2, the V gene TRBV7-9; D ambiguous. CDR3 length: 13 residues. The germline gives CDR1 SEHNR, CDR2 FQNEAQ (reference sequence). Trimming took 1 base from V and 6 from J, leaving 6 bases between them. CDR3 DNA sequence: TGTGCCAGCAGCTTAGGAACAGCCGGGGAGCTGTTTTTT. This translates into CASSLGTAGELFF.

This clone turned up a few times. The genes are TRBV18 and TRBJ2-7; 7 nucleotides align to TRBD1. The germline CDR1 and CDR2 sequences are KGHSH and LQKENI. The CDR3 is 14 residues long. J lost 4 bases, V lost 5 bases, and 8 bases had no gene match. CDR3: CASSSTGLGYEQYF. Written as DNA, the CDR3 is TGTGCCAGCTCATCGACAGGGCTGGGGTACGAGCAGTACTTC.